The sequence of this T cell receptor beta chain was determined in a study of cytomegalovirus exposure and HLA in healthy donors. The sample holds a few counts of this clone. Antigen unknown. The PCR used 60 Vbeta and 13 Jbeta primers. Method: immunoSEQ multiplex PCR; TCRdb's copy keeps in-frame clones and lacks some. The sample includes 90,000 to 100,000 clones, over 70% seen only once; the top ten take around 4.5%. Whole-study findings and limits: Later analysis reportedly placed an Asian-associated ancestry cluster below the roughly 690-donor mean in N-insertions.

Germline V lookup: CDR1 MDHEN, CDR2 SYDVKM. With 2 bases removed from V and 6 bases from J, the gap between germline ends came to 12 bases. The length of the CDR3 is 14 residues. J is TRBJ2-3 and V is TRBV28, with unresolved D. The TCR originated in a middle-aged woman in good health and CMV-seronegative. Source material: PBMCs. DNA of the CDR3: TGTGCCAGCAGTTTAGTCCCAGCCGGGGATACGCAGTATTTT. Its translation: CASSLVPAGDTQYF.